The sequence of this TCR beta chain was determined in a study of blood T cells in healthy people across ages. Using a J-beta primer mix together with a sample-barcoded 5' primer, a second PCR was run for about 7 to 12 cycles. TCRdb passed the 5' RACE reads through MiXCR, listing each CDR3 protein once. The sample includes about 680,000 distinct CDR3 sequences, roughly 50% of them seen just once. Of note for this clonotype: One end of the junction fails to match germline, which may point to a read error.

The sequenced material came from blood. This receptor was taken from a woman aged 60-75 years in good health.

CDR3 nucleotide sequence: TGTGCCAGCAGCTTAGGCCCTCTCTATGACTACACCTTC. Translation gives CASSLGPLYDYTF. The chain uses TRBV7-9 and TRBJ1-2, with D unclear. CDR3 length: 13 amino acids. Germline V lookup: CDR1 SEHNR, CDR2 FQNEAQ (reference sequence).